The 29 T cell receptor beta chains below were found in one sample sequenced in a study of T cell responses to AZD1222 COVID-19 vaccine. The data were produced by immunoSEQ multiplex PCR, yet TCRdb's version contains in-frame clones alone and is incomplete. The table shows about 99,000 clones, with 75% to 90% occurring only once. This material consisted of peripheral blood, taken on day 0 of AZD1222 vaccination. These receptors were collected from an adult in good health.

This clone showed up just once. This specimen includes other DNA sequences encoding the same CDR3. The chain links TRBV5-6 to TRBJ1-2; possible D gene TRBD1, 5 bases. Germline V gene lookup returns CDR1 SGHDT and CDR2 YYEEEE. V gave up 0 bases and J gave up 3 bases, with 9 bases separating them. The CDR3 covers 14 residues. CDR3 bases: TGTGCCAGCAGCTTGGGCCGGGGGTACTATGGCTACACCTTC. Translated: CASSLGRGYYGYTF.

The chain carries TRBV6-5 and TRBJ2-1; no clear D. Germline V gene sequence: CDR1 MNHEY, CDR2 SVGAGI. Trimming removed 3 bases from V and 1 base from J, with 13 bases in between. This CDR3 is built from 16 residues. The CDR3 protein is CASSYNWAESYNEQFF. CDR3 sequence (DNA): TGTGCCAGCAGTTATAATTGGGCCGAGTCCTACAATGAGCAGTTCTTC.

This chain uses TRBV18 with TRBJ1-2; 8 bases align to TRBD1. The CDR3 is made up of 14 amino acids. Trimming removed 3 bases from V and 4 bases from J; junction bases left unmatched: 4. Germline V gene data show CDR1 as KGHSH and CDR2 as LQKENI. Written as DNA, the CDR3 is TGTGCCAGCTCACCCCGGGACAGGACCTATGGCTACACCTTC. Protein product: CASSPRDRTYGYTF.

The V gene is TRBV10-3, the J gene TRBJ1-3; the D gene is possibly TRBD1 (6 bases). This CDR3 is built from 17 residues. With 1 base removed from V and 0 bases from J, the gap between germline ends came to 13 bases. Looked up from germline, CDR1 is ENHRY and CDR2 is SYGVKD. Here the CDR3 reads CAISELIGTHSGNTIYF. The CDR3 nucleotides read TGTGCCATCAGTGAGTTGATAGGGACACACTCTGGAAACACCATATATTTT.

This chain joins TRBV7-3 and TRBJ1-3; D is perhaps TRBD1 (5 bases). Germline V gene data show CDR1 as SGHTA and CDR2 as FQGTGA. The CDR3 sequence is 16 residues long. V was shortened by 1 base and J by 1 base, with 11 bases between the two germline ends. The CDR3: CASSLNPSGSGNTIYF. The CDR3 nucleotides are TGTGCCAGCAGCTTAAACCCTTCAGGGTCTGGAAACACCATATATTTT.

The chain recombines TRBV7-2 with TRBJ2-7; the D is unclear. CDR3 size: 13 residues. Germline V CDR1 and CDR2: SGHTA, FQGNSA. V shed 1 base and J shed 6 bases, with 10 bases lying between them. As DNA, the CDR3 is TGTGCCAGCAGCTTAGTCCCCTATGGCGAGCAGTACTTC. It is translated as CASSLVPYGEQYF.

This clone was detected only a few times. The V and J genes are TRBV3-1 (or the pseudogene TRBV3-2) and TRBJ1-1; D unclear. The V gene lost 7 bases and the J gene lost 10 bases, with 19 bases spanning the gap. This CDR3 has 13 residues. Per the germline V gene, CDR1 is LGHDT and CDR2 is YNNKEL (reference sequence). Written as DNA, the CDR3 is TGTGCCAGCACCGACCGGATGGGGATTGGAGCTTTCTTT. It codes for CASTDRMGIGAFF.

The chain couples TRBV9 to TRBJ1-2; D gene uncertain. This CDR3 has 15 residues. Germline values: CDR1 SGDLS, CDR2 YYNGEE. V lost 0 bases to trimming and J lost 1 base, with 10 bases between them. In DNA form, the CDR3 reads TGTGCCAGCAGCGTAGTAGAAAGTTTTAACTATGGCTACACCTTC. This encodes CASSVVESFNYGYTF.

The chain is built from TRBV18 and TRBJ2-3, with a tentative D call TRBD2 (6 bases). Germline values: CDR1 KGHSH, CDR2 LQKENI. The CDR3 extends over 16 amino acids. V gave up 8 bases and J gave up 4 bases, with 22 bases separating them. The CDR3 region has the DNA TGTGCCAGCCCCGAGACTAGTGGGGTGCTCGCAGATACGCAGTATTTT. It translates to CASPETSGVLADTQYF.

This rearrangement joins TRBV7-6 to TRBJ2-7; tentatively, D is TRBD2 (6 bases). Germline values: CDR1 SGHVS, CDR2 FNYEAQ. The CDR3 covers 14 residues. V was clipped by 3 bases and J by 1 base, with 10 bases between them. CDR3 DNA sequence: TGTGCCAGCAGCTTCTCGGGGGATTCCTACGAGCAGTACTTC. This codes for CASSFSGDSYEQYF.

The chain uses TRBV6-5 and TRBJ1-5, with 7 bases aligning to TRBD1. V was pared by 0 bases and J by 6 bases, with 5 bases of the junction left unmatched. CDR3 length: 15 residues. From germline, CDR1 is MNHEY and CDR2 SVGAGI. The CDR3 DNA reads as TGTGCCAGCAGTTACTCGCGCAGGGGGGTTCAGCCCCAGCATTTT. It encodes CASSYSRRGVQPQHF.

The genes are TRBV20-1 and TRBJ2-7, with TRBD1 as a possible D gene (5 bases). The CDR3 spans 11 residues. V was trimmed by 4 bases and J by 5 bases, leaving 9 bases between them. Germline CDR1 reads DFQATT; CDR2 reads SNEGSKA (reference sequence). CDR3 nucleotides: TGCAGTGCTACCACAGGAGACGAGCAGTACTTC. Translated: CSATTGDEQYF.

The chain combines TRBV6-2 or TRBV6-3 with TRBJ2-7; tentatively, D is TRBD2 (7 bases). The CDR3 runs to 19 residues. The ends were cut back, 0 bases at V and 4 bases at J, with 25 bases in the middle. Germline CDR1 and CDR2: MNHEY and SVGEGT. The CDR3 DNA sequence: TGTGCCAGCAGTTACTCTCGGACTAGTGGGGGGGCCAGAAGATACGAGCAGTACTTC. Protein: CASSYSRTSGGARRYEQYF.

The CDR3 protein is CASRRQPKNTEAFF. CDR3 in DNA: TGTGCCAGCAGACGACAGCCTAAGAACACTGAAGCTTTCTTT. The chain recombines TRBV9 with TRBJ1-1; D perhaps matches TRBD1 (5 bases). The germline gives CDR1 SGDLS, CDR2 YYNGEE. V lost 5 bases and J 1 base, leaving 12 bases between the germline ends. The CDR3 runs 14 residues.

This sequence joins TRBV6-1 and TRBJ2-4; D gene uncertain. Trimming removed 2 bases from V and 6 bases from J, with 14 bases in between. This CDR3 is 15 amino acids long. Germline lookup yields CDR1 MNHNS and CDR2 SASEGT. The CDR3 nucleotides read TGTGCCAGCAGTGAACCGGCCACAAGAGGAAACATTCAGTACTTC. Encoded protein: CASSEPATRGNIQYF.

The V call is TRBV19, the J call TRBJ1-2, with D maybe TRBD1 (6 bases). Germline lookup yields CDR1 LNHDA and CDR2 SQIVND (reference sequence). This CDR3 comprises 15 residues. V was pared by 7 bases and J by 5 bases, with 20 bases between. The DNA for the CDR3 is TGTGCCAGTACGGGCCGACAGGTCGGTAGATATGGCTACACCTTC. Translation: CASTGRQVGRYGYTF. Using reference TRBV19 and TRBJ1-2 for the parts outside the CDR3, the full variable domain is DGGITQSPKYLFRKEGQNVTLSCEQNLNHDAMYWYRQDPGQGLRLIYYSQIVNDFQKGDIAEGYSVSREKKESFPLTVTSAQKNPTAFYLCASTGRQVGRYGYTFGSGTRLTVV.

The CDR3 region has the DNA TGTGCCATCAGTGAGTCCCGGGACAGGGGGTCCTACAATGAGCAGTTCTTC. It translates to CAISESRDRGSYNEQFF. The chain is built from TRBV10-3 and TRBJ2-1, with TRBD1 identical over 11 bases. V was clipped by 0 bases and J by 1 base; unmatched bases: 2. The CDR3 runs 17 residues. The germline V gene has CDR1 ENHRY and CDR2 SYGVKD.

V gene TRBV6-1 combines with J gene TRBJ1-2; D is possibly TRBD1 (5 bases). Germline CDR1 and CDR2: MNHNS and SASEGT. Trimming cost V 2 bases and J 5 bases, with 18 bases left between them. CDR3 length: 16 amino acids. The chain's CDR3 is CASSEPIGDPVYGYTF. CDR3 nucleotide sequence: TGTGCCAGCAGTGAACCAATCGGGGACCCAGTGTATGGCTACACCTTC.

The chain carries TRBV6-5 and TRBJ2-1; 7 bases fit TRBD1. In germline, CDR1 is MNHEY, CDR2 SVGAGI. The CDR3 has 15 amino acids. J lost 8 bases, V lost 5 bases, and 12 bases had no gene match. The CDR3 reads CASSPFQQGLDEQFF. The CDR3 nucleotides read TGTGCCAGCAGTCCCTTTCAACAGGGGTTGGATGAGCAGTTCTTC.

The chain combines TRBV28 with TRBJ1-6; D is uncertain. Deletions cut 2 bases from V and 7 bases from J, with 12 bases between. Germline V gives CDR1 MDHEN, CDR2 SYDVKM. This CDR3 has 15 residues. The CDR3 bases are TGTGCCAGCAGTTTAATACAGTTGAGAAATTCACCCCTCCACTTT. Amino acids: CASSLIQLRNSPLHF.

This chain joins TRBV5-1 and TRBJ2-7; 7 bases align to TRBD1. The germline V gene has CDR1 SGHRS and CDR2 YFSETQ. The CDR3 sequence is 14 residues long. V lost 2 bases to trimming and J lost 5 bases; unmatched junction nucleotides: 7. The CDR3 reads CASSFLQGHHEQYF. Written as DNA, the CDR3 is TGCGCCAGCAGCTTTCTACAGGGGCACCACGAGCAGTACTTC.

The chain carries TRBV7-2 and TRBJ2-5; tentatively, D is TRBD2 (7 bases). From germline, CDR1 is SGHTA and CDR2 FQGNSA. V was clipped by 5 bases and J by 5 bases, with 12 bases between them. CDR3 length equals 13 residues. CDR3 bases: TGTGCCAGCAGCGGGGGGGGCCTGGAGACCCAGTACTTC. Translating gives CASSGGGLETQYF.

This clone was seen only once. This chain connects TRBV5-1 to TRBJ1-2; D may be TRBD1 (6 bases). Germline V gene sequence: CDR1 SGHRS, CDR2 YFSETQ. The CDR3 is made up of 14 amino acids. Trimming cost V 0 bases and J 7 bases, with 13 bases left between them. CDR3 residues: CASSLDWGQGGYTF. CDR3 in DNA: TGCGCCAGCAGCTTGGACTGGGGGCAAGGTGGCTACACCTTC.

This clone was seen a single time. The chain couples TRBV2 to TRBJ1-2; D possibly corresponds to TRBD1 (5 bases). The CDR3 has 13 amino acids. Germline CDR1 is SNHLY and CDR2 is FYNNEI. Deletions cut 7 bases from V and 7 bases from J, with 16 bases between. In nucleotides, the CDR3 is TGTGCCAGCACCAGGGTTTTTGTGGTTGGCTACACCTTC. This gives the protein CASTRVFVVGYTF.

The chain employs TRBV4-1 and TRBJ2-2, with D hard to call. Germline CDR1 MGHRA, CDR2 YSYEKL. CDR3 length: 12 amino acids. Trimming took off 5 bases at V and 6 bases at J, with 7 bases between the two ends. CDR3 sequence: CASSTGAGELFF. In DNA form, the CDR3 reads TGCGCCAGCAGCACCGGAGCCGGGGAGCTGTTTTTT.

A few counts support this clone. The V and J genes are TRBV9 and TRBJ2-7; weak D call: TRBD1 (6 bases). The V gene's germline CDR1 is SGDLS and CDR2 YYNGEE. The ends were cut back, 4 bases at V and 0 bases at J, with 11 bases in the middle. This CDR3 comprises 14 residues. CDR3 loop: CASSQDSLSYEQYF. CDR3 sequence (DNA): TGTGCCAGCAGCCAGGACAGTCTCTCCTACGAGCAGTACTTC.

The CDR3 region is CASSPLTPGQADTEAFF. Here the CDR3 DNA reads TGTGCCAGCTCACCGTTAACCCCCGGACAGGCGGACACTGAAGCTTTCTTT. The V and J genes are TRBV18 and TRBJ1-1; 7 bases are a match to TRBD1. This CDR3 has 17 amino acids. The germline V gene encodes CDR1 KGHSH and CDR2 LQKENI. After removal of 3 bases from V and 3 bases from J, the junction contained 13 bases not matched to a gene.

V usage is TRBV7-8 and J usage is TRBJ2-5; D is perhaps TRBD1 (6 bases). The germline V gene has CDR1 SGHVS and CDR2 FQNEAQ. V dropped 3 bases and J dropped 3 bases, with 14 bases sitting between them. The CDR3 runs to 15 residues. The CDR3 reads CASSFSGQIKETQYF. CDR3 in DNA: TGTGCCAGCAGCTTCTCCGGACAGATAAAAGAGACCCAGTACTTC.

This chain uses TRBV20-1 with TRBJ2-5; D unresolved. Trimming took off 3 bases at V and 4 bases at J, with 12 bases between the two ends. The CDR3 contains 13 residues. CDR1 is DFQATT and CDR2 is SNEGSKA in the germline V gene (reference sequence). The CDR3 DNA reads as TGCAGTGCTAGTCCCTCCGGTAGAGAGACCCAGTACTTC. It specifies CSASPSGRETQYF.